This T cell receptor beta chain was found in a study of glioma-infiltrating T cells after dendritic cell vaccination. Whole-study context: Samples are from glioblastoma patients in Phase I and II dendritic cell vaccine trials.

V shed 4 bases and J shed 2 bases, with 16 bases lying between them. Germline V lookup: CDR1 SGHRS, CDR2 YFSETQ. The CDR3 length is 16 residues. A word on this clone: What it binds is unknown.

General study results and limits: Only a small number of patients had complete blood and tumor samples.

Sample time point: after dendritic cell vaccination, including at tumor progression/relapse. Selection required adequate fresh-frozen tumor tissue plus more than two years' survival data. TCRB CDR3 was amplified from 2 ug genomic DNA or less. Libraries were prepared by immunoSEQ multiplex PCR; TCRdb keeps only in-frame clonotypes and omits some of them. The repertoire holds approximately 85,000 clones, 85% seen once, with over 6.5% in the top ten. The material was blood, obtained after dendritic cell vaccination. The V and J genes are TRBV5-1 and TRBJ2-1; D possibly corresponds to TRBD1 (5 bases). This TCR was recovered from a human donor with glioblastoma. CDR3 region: CASSRVGAGAYNEQFF. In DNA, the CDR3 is TGCGCCAGCAGCCGGGTTGGGGCAGGTGCCTACAATGAGCAGTTCTTC.